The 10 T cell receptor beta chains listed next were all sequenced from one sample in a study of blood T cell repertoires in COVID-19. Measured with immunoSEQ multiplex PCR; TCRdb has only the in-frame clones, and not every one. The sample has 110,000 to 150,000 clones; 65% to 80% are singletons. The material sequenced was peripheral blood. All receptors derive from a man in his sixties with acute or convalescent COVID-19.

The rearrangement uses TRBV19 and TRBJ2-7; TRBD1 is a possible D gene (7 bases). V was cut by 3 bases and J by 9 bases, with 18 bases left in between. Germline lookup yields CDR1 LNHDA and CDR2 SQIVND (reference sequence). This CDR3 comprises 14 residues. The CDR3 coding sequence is TGTGCCAGTAGTATTGCCAGGGGGGCTACGGGGCAGTACTTC. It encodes CASSIARGATGQYF.

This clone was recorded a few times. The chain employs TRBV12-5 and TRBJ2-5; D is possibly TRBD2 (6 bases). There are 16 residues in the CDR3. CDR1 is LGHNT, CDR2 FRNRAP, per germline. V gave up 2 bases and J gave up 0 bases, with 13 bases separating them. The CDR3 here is CASGLWGVGDQETQYF. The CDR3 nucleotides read TGTGCTAGTGGTTTGTGGGGGGTAGGAGACCAAGAGACCCAGTACTTC.

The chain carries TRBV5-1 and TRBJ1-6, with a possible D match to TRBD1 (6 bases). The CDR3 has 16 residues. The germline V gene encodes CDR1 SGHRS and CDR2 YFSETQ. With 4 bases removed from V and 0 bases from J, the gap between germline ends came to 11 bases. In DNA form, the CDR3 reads TGCGCCAGCAGCCCAGGACAGAGCTCCTATAATTCACCCCTCCACTTT. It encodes CASSPGQSSYNSPLHF.

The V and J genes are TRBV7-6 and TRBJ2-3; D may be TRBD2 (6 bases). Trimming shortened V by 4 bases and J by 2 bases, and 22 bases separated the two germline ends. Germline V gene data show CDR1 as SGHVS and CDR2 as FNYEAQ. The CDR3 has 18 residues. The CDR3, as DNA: TGTGCCAGCAGCTCCCGCGCTTTGGTGCGGGGATACACAGATACGCAGTATTTT. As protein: CASSSRALVRGYTDTQYF.

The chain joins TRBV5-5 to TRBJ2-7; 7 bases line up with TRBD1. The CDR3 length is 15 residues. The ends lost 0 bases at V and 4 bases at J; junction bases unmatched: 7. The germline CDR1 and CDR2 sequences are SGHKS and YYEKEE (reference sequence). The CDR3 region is CASSLASGRGYEQYF. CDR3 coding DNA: TGTGCCAGCAGCTTGGCCTCCGGCAGGGGGTACGAGCAGTACTTC.

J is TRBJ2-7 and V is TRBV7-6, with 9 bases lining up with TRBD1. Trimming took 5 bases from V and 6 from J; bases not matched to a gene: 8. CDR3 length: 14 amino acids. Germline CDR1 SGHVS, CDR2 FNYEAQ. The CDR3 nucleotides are TGTGCCAGCAGCCCCGGGACAGGGAGTGGCGAGCAGTACTTC. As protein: CASSPGTGSGEQYF. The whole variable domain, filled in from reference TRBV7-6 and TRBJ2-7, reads GAGVSQSPRYKVTKRGQDVALRCDPISGHVSLYWYRQALGQGPEFLTYFNYEAQQDKSGLPNDRFSAERPEGSISTLTIQRTEQRDSAMYRCASSPGTGSGEQYFGPGTRLTVT.

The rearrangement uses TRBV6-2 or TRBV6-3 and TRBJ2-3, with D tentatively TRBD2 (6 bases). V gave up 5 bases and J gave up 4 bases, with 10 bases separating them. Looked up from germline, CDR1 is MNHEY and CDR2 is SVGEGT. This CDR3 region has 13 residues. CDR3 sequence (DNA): TGTGCCAGCAGTCGGAGGGTCCCAGATACGCAGTATTTT. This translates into CASSRRVPDTQYF.

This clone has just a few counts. Here the CDR3 reads CASRTGLGPANYGYTF. The CDR3, as DNA: TGCGCCAGCAGGACAGGCCTCGGGCCAGCTAACTATGGCTACACCTTC. The chain carries TRBV5-1 and TRBJ1-2, with a tentative D call TRBD1 (6 bases). Trimming pared 5 bases from V and 0 bases from J, leaving 17 bases between. Germline CDR1 and CDR2: SGHRS and YFSETQ. The CDR3 runs 16 residues.

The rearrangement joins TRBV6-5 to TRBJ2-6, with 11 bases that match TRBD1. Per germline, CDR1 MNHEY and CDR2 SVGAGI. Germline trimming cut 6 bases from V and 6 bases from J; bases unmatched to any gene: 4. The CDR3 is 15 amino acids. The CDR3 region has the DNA TGTGCCAGCAGGGGGACAGGGGGAGTGGCCAACGTCCTGACTTTC. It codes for CASRGTGGVANVLTF.

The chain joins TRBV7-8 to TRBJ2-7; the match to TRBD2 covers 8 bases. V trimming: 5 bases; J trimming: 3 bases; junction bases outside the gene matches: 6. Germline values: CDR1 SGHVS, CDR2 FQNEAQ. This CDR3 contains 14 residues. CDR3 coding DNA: TGTGCCAGCAGCCCTCCGGGACTAGGCTACGAGCAGTACTTC. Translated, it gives CASSPPGLGYEQYF. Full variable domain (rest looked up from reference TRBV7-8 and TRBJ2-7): GAGVSQSPRYKVAKRGQDVALRCDPISGHVSLFWYQQALGQGPEFLTYFQNEAQLDKSGLPSDRFFAERPEGSVSTLKIQRTQQEDSAVYLCASSPPGLGYEQYFGPGTRLTVT.